These 27 T cell receptor beta chains share one sample of origin, sequenced in a study of blood T cells in healthy people across ages. Next came a second PCR, run for about 6 to 11 cycles, which used a sample-barcoded 5' primer along with a J-beta primer mix. TCRdb reprocessed the 5' RACE reads with MiXCR, giving one entry per CDR3 protein. The table shows approximately 800,000 distinct CDR3 sequences, with more than 25% occurring only once. The same data also contributed to another study, on T cells of mothers and their children.

The sample taken for sequencing was blood. The receptors were sampled from a boy between 10 and 17 years old in good health.

This chain links TRBV28 with TRBJ2-3, with TRBD1 identical over 7 bases. The germline V gene has CDR1 MDHEN and CDR2 SYDVKM. CDR3 length equals 14 residues. J gave up 4 bases and V 5 bases, and 6 bases lay outside the gene matches. The CDR3 coding sequence is TGTGCCAGCAGTGGACAGGCACCTCCAGATACGCAGTATTTT. Protein: CASSGQAPPDTQYF.

CDR3 sequence: CASSQTGGLSYEQYF. Written as DNA, the CDR3 is TGTGCCAGCAGCCAGACAGGGGGGCTTTCCTACGAGCAGTACTTC. The chain is built from TRBV7-9 and TRBJ2-1; 9 positions agree with TRBD1. The J call is in doubt because the DNA end fits TRBJ2-7 better. The V gene's germline CDR1 is SEHNR and CDR2 FQNEAQ (reference sequence). This CDR3 region has 15 residues.

V gene TRBV4-1 combines with J gene TRBJ2-7; D is tentatively TRBD1 or TRBD2 (5 bases each). CDR1 is MGHRA and CDR2 is YSYEKL in the germline V gene. Trimming took off 4 bases at V and 7 bases at J, with 17 bases between the two ends. The CDR3 extends over 14 amino acids. The DNA of the CDR3 is TGCGCCAGCAGCCGATGGGACCTCGCTGGGGAGCAGTACTTC. Translating gives CASSRWDLAGEQYF.

The chain recombines TRBV5-1 with TRBJ1-1; possible D gene TRBD1, 6 bases. V lost 4 bases and J lost 5, with 12 bases in between. The CDR3 loop spans 13 amino acids. CDR1 SGHRS and CDR2 YFSETQ come from the germline V gene. In nucleotides, the CDR3 is TGCGCCAGCAGCCAAAATCAGGGGACTGAAGCTTTCTTT. This translates into CASSQNQGTEAFF.

This clonotype was observed a few times. The V and J genes are TRBV20-1 and TRBJ2-3; 8 nucleotides line up with TRBD1. The CDR3 is made up of 13 amino acids. V was clipped by 6 bases and J by 2 bases; unmatched bases: 4. Germline V gene lookup returns CDR1 DFQATT and CDR2 SNEGSKA (reference sequence). CDR3 residues: CSAPTGATDTQYF. DNA for the CDR3: TGCAGTGCCCCGACAGGGGCCACAGATACGCAGTATTTT.

The table lists this clonotype with a count of one. V and J are TRBV20-1 and TRBJ2-5; D may be TRBD1 or TRBD2 (5 bases each). This CDR3 is built from 16 residues. Germline V CDR1 and CDR2: DFQATT, SNEGSKA (reference sequence). Trimming pared 0 bases from V and 1 base from J, leaving 15 bases between. CDR3 in DNA: TGCAGTGCTAGAGAACCGGGGCAGACGACCCAAGAGACCCAGTACTTC. Translation: CSAREPGQTTQETQYF.

There are a few counts of this clonotype. The gene calls are TRBV24-1 and TRBJ2-1; no firm D call. From germline, CDR1 is KGHDR and CDR2 SFDVKD. The germline V and J ends were trimmed by 3 bases and 9 bases, with 5 bases remaining between them. The CDR3 sequence is 11 residues long. The CDR3 is CATSDRREQFF. In DNA form, the CDR3 reads TGTGCCACCAGTGATAGGCGTGAGCAGTTCTTC.

This chain uses TRBV29-1 with TRBJ2-7, with D perhaps matching TRBD1 (6 bases). Trimming cost V 8 bases and J 6 bases, with 17 bases left between them. The CDR3 has 12 residues. Germline CDR1 is SQVTM and CDR2 is ANQGSEA. The CDR3 DNA reads TGCAGCTTCCGGGACAAGGCCTCCGAGCAGTACTTC. Its translation: CSFRDKASEQYF.

The rearrangement joins TRBV20-1 to TRBJ2-1, with D unresolved. CDR1 is DFQATT, CDR2 SNEGSKA, per germline (reference sequence). CDR3 length: 12 amino acids. V shed 4 bases and J shed 8 bases, with 12 bases lying between them. The chain's CDR3 is CSAKLSFYEQFF. As DNA, the CDR3 is TGCAGTGCTAAGCTGTCATTTTATGAGCAGTTCTTC.

This clonotype turned up a few times. The chain joins TRBV10-3 to TRBJ1-1, with 9 positions matching TRBD1. CDR1 ENHRY and CDR2 SYGVKD come from the germline V gene. V trimming: 7 bases; J trimming: 8 bases; junction bases outside the gene matches: 5. The CDR3 length is 12 residues. The CDR3 sequence is CAITGDRAEAFF. In nucleotides, the CDR3 is TGTGCCATCACCGGGGACAGGGCAGAAGCTTTCTTT.

This rearrangement joins TRBV6-2 or TRBV6-3 to TRBJ1-5; D remains ambiguous. V was trimmed by 4 bases and J by 4 bases, leaving 14 bases between them. Germline CDR1 MNHEY, CDR2 SVGEGT. The CDR3 covers 15 residues. Here the CDR3 reads CASSSGSAGNQPQHF. In DNA form, the CDR3 reads TGTGCCAGCAGTTCCGGCTCGGCGGGGAATCAGCCCCAGCATTTT.

The V call is TRBV7-8, the J call TRBJ2-1, with D maybe TRBD2 (7 bases). The V end was cut by 2 bases, the J end by 2 bases, with 16 bases between. Looked up from germline, CDR1 is SGHVS and CDR2 is FQNEAQ. This CDR3 has 17 amino acids. This CDR3 reads CASSLRGGVRTYNEQFF. CDR3 coding DNA: TGTGCCAGCAGCTTAAGGGGGGGCGTCCGGACCTACAATGAGCAGTTCTTC.

The table lists this clonotype with a few counts. The chain is built from TRBV20-1 and TRBJ2-7, with 11 bases fitting TRBD2. The CDR3 consists of 14 residues. Germline V gives CDR1 DFQATT, CDR2 SNEGSKA (reference sequence). V lost 5 bases to trimming and J lost 2 bases; unmatched junction nucleotides: 5. CDR3 sequence reads: CSASSGGTPYEQYF. CDR3 sequence (DNA): TGCAGTGCTTCTAGCGGGGGGACCCCCTACGAGCAGTACTTC.

The chain combines TRBV12-3 or TRBV12-4 with TRBJ2-3, with 12 positions matching TRBD2. V trimming: 5 bases; J trimming: 11 bases; junction bases outside the gene matches: 14. The CDR3 totals 16 residues. The CDR3 DNA sequence: TGTGCCAGCAGTCCGCTAGCGGGGGGGACGGCAGATGTGCAGTATTTT. It yields the protein CASSPLAGGTADVQYF.

The chain is built from TRBV9 and TRBJ2-5; 7 bases match TRBD1. Germline loops: CDR1 SGDLS, CDR2 YYNGEE. The CDR3 sequence is 14 residues long. V lost 3 bases and J lost 3; bases outside the gene matches: 5. DNA of the CDR3: TGTGCCAGCAGCGACTACAGGGGTGAAGAGACCCAGTACTTC. This translates into CASSDYRGEETQYF.

This clonotype was seen only a few times. This rearrangement joins TRBV18 to TRBJ2-5; D may be TRBD2 (6 bases). V lost 0 bases, J lost 2 bases, and 16 bases lay in between. The germline V gene encodes CDR1 KGHSH and CDR2 LQKENI. The CDR3 contains 17 residues. The CDR3 spells CASSPPTMAGKQETQYF. The CDR3 coding sequence is TGTGCCAGCTCACCACCGACTATGGCGGGGAAGCAAGAGACCCAGTACTTC.

The chain carries TRBV12-3 or TRBV12-4 and TRBJ2-5, with no clear D. V shed 6 bases and J shed 1 base, with 12 bases lying between them. The CDR3 is 14 amino acids. CDR3 residues: CASSSKELQETQYF. The CDR3 DNA sequence: TGTGCCAGCAGCTCCAAGGAGCTCCAAGAGACCCAGTACTTC.

With regard to this clonotype: With a much larger clone just one base away, this may be a read error. This chain links TRBV20-1 with TRBJ2-7; D perhaps matches TRBD2 (5 bases). Germline V gene lookup returns CDR1 DFQATT and CDR2 SNEGSKA (reference sequence). This CDR3 region has 15 residues. Written as DNA, the CDR3 is TGCAGTGCTAGAGATGGAGTAGCGAGCTCCTACGAGCAGCACTTC. Its protein product is CSARDGVASSYEQHF.

V and J are TRBV6-5 and TRBJ2-7, with D perhaps being TRBD1 or TRBD2 (6 bases each). The V end lost 6 bases, the J end lost 5 bases, and 14 bases lay between the germline ends. Per germline, CDR1 MNHEY and CDR2 SVGAGI. The CDR3 extends over 13 amino acids. In DNA, the CDR3 is TGTGCCAGCAGATCCTCAGGGGAGGACGAGCAGTACTTC. Protein: CASRSSGEDEQYF.

A few counts support this clonotype. The J gene is TRBJ2-7, the V gene TRBV6-5; TRBD2 aligns across 8 bases. The V and J ends lost 3 bases and 1 base, in that order; junction bases with no gene match: 5. Germline values: CDR1 MNHEY, CDR2 SVGAGI. This CDR3 contains 15 residues. The CDR3: CASSYTSGDSYEQYF. CDR3 DNA sequence: TGTGCCAGCAGTTATACTAGCGGTGATTCCTACGAGCAGTACTTC.

This clonotype came up a few times. This chain connects TRBV6-1 to TRBJ2-2, with D uncertain. This CDR3 contains 15 residues. CDR1 is MNHNS and CDR2 is SASEGT in the germline V gene. Trimming stripped 2 bases from V and 3 bases from J, with 10 bases between. CDR3 DNA sequence: TGTGCCAGCAGTGAACTGGACCGTTACACCGGGGAGCTGTTTTTT. Amino acids: CASSELDRYTGELFF.

The chain is built from TRBV29-1 and TRBJ2-7, with D uncertain. The CDR3 sequence is 11 residues long. CDR1 is SQVTM, CDR2 ANQGSEA, per germline. The V gene lost 5 bases and the J gene lost 2 bases, with 7 bases spanning the gap. This chain's CDR3 is CSVRTTYEQYF. The DNA of the CDR3 is TGCAGCGTTCGGACGACCTACGAGCAGTACTTC.

This clonotype has a handful of counts. V usage is TRBV4-1 and J usage is TRBJ1-1; 7 bases align to TRBD1. The V gene's germline CDR1 is MGHRA and CDR2 YSYEKL. The junction had 15 bases not matched to a gene; V was cut back by 8 bases and J by 6 bases. The CDR3 consists of 15 residues. CDR3 nucleotide sequence: TGCGCCAGCCTTTTCCCAGGGGGTAAGAATTCTGAAGCTTTCTTT. It is translated as CASLFPGGKNSEAFF.

This chain connects TRBV5-1 to TRBJ2-5; D unresolved. Trimming left V 1 base short and J 3 bases short, with 10 bases between. Germline CDR1 SGHRS, CDR2 YFSETQ. The CDR3 runs to 14 residues. The CDR3 sequence: CASSLTGREETQYF. CDR3 nucleotides: TGCGCCAGCAGCTTGACGGGCAGAGAAGAGACCCAGTACTTC.

The V gene is TRBV5-5, the J gene TRBJ2-1, with 8 bases identical to TRBD1. The V gene's germline CDR1 is SGHKS and CDR2 YYEKEE (reference sequence). V was clipped by 6 bases and J by 6 bases; unmatched bases: 8. The length of the CDR3 is 14 residues. The CDR3 here is CASTGRGLGNEQFF. CDR3 sequence (DNA): TGTGCCAGCACGGGCAGGGGGCTCGGCAATGAGCAGTTCTTC.

J is TRBJ1-2 and V is TRBV6-5; D gene uncertain. The V gene lost 4 bases and the J gene lost 7 bases, with 13 bases spanning the gap. The CDR3 runs 13 residues. The germline V gene encodes CDR1 MNHEY and CDR2 SVGAGI. The CDR3 reads CASSLDRFRGYTF. CDR3 DNA sequence: TGTGCCAGCAGTTTGGACCGCTTCCGTGGCTACACCTTC.

This clonotype was picked up a small number of times. V is TRBV5-1 and J is TRBJ1-4, with D tentatively TRBD1 (5 bases). Germline CDR1 is SGHRS and CDR2 is YFSETQ. Trimming cost V 5 bases and J 8 bases, with 19 bases left between them. The CDR3 totals 15 residues. The CDR3 nucleotides are TGCGCCAGCAGTCGGGACGGGGACCCAAGGGAAAAACTGTTTTTT. Translation gives CASSRDGDPREKLFF.